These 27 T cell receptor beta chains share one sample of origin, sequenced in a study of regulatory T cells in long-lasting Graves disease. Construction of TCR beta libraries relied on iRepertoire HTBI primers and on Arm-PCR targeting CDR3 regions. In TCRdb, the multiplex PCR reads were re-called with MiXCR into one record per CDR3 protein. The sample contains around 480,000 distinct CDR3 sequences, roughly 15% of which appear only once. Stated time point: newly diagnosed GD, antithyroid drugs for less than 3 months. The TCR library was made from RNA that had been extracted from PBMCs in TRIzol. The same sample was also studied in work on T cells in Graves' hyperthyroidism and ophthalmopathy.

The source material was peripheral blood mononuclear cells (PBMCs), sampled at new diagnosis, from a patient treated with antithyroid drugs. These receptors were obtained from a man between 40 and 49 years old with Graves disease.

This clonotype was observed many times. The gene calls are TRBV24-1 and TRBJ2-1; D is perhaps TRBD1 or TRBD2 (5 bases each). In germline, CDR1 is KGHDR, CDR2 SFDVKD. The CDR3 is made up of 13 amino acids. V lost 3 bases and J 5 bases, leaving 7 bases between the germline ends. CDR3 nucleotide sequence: TGTGCCACCAGTGATGGGACCAACAATGAGCAGTTCTTC. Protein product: CATSDGTNNEQFF.

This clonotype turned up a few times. The chain's CDR3 is CSAKQGAKGNTEAFF. The DNA for the CDR3 is TGCAGCGCAAAACAGGGGGCGAAAGGGAACACTGAAGCTTTCTTT. The gene calls are TRBV29-1 and TRBJ1-1; 9 nucleotides agree with TRBD1. Germline V gene data show CDR1 as SQVTM and CDR2 as ANQGSEA. V dropped 7 bases and J dropped 1; count of bases not matched to a gene: 10. The CDR3 loop spans 15 amino acids. Complete variable domain (other parts from reference TRBV29-1 and TRBJ1-1): SAVISQKPSRDICQRGTSLTIQCQVDSQVTMMFWYRQQPGQSLTLIATANQGSEATYESGFVIDKFPISRPNLTFSTLTVSNMSPEDSSIYLCSAKQGAKGNTEAFFGQGTRLTVV.

The CDR3 loop reads CASSRENGSWGTEAFF. The CDR3 bases are TGTGCCAGCTCACGGGAGAACGGGAGCTGGGGCACTGAAGCTTTCTTT. The chain uses TRBV18 and TRBJ1-1; D is unclear. The germline V gene has CDR1 KGHSH and CDR2 LQKENI. CDR3 length equals 16 residues. The ends were cut back, 4 bases at V and 4 bases at J, with 19 bases in the middle.

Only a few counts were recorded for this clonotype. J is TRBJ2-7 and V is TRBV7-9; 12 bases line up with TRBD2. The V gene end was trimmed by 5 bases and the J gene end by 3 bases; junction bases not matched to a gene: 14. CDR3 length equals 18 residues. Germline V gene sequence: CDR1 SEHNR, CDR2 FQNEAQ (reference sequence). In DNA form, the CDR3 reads TGTGCCAGCAGCCTAAACCGCGGACTAGCGGGAACAGACTACGAGCAGTACTTC. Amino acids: CASSLNRGLAGTDYEQYF.

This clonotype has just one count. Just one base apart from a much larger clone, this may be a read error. CDR3 nucleotides: TGCGCCAGCAGCATTCCGGGACTAGCCGGAACCGGGGAGCCGTTTTTT. This encodes CASSIPGLAGTGEPFF. The chain links TRBV5-1 to TRBJ2-2; TRBD2 aligns across 9 bases. The CDR3 covers 16 residues. CDR1 and CDR2 (germline): SGHRS, YFSETQ.

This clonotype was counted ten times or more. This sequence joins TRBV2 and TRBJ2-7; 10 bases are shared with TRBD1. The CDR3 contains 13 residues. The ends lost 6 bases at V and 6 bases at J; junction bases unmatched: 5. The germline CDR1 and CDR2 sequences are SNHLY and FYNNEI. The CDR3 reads CASRGTGEVEQYF. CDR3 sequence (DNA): TGTGCCAGCAGGGGGACAGGGGAAGTCGAGCAGTACTTC.

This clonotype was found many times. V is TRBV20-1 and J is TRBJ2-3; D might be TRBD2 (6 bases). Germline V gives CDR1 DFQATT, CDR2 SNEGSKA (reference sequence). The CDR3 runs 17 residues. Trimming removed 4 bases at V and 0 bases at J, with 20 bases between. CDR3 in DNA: TGCAGTGCTATTTTGAGGGGAGCGGGCCCTAGCACAGATACGCAGTATTTT. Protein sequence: CSAILRGAGPSTDTQYF.

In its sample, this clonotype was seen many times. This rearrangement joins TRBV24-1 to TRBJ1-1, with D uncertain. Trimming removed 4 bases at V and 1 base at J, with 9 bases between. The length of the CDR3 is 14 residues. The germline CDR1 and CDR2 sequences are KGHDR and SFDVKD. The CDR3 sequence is CATSDPGWNTEAFF. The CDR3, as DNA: TGTGCCACCAGTGACCCAGGATGGAACACTGAAGCTTTCTTT.

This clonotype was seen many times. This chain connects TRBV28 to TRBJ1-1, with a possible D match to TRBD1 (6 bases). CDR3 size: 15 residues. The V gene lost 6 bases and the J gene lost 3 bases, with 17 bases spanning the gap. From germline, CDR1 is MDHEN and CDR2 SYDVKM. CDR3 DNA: TGTGCCAGCAGCCGACCAGGGGTGAGGCACACTGAAGCTTTCTTT. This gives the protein CASSRPGVRHTEAFF.

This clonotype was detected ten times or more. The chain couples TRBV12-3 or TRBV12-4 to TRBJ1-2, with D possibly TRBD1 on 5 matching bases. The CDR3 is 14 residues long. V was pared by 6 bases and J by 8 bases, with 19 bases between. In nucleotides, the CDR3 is TGTGCCAGCAGCACCCGGGACCCCATGGGAGGCTACACCTTC. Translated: CASSTRDPMGGYTF.

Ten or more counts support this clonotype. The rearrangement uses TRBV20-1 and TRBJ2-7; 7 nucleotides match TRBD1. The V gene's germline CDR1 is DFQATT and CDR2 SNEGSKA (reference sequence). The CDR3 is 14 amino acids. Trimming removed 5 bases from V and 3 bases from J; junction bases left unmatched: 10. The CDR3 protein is CSASTGTVYYEQYF. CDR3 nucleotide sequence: TGCAGTGCTTCCACCGGGACAGTGTACTACGAGCAGTACTTC.

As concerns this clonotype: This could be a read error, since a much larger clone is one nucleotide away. This chain's CDR3 is CASSLGDSHAETQFF. The CDR3 bases are TGTGCCAGCAGTTTGGGGGACAGCCATGCGGAGACCCAGTTCTTC. The chain combines TRBV12-3 or TRBV12-4 with TRBJ2-1, with TRBD1 matching 7 bases. With 3 bases clipped from V and 13 bases from J, the junction kept 15 bases outside the gene matches. This CDR3 comprises 15 residues.

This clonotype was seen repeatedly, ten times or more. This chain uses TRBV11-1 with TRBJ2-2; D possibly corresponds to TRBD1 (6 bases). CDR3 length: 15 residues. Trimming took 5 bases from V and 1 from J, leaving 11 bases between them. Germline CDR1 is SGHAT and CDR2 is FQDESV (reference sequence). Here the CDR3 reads CASSPPGQNTGELFF. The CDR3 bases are TGTGCCAGCAGCCCTCCGGGACAGAACACCGGGGAGCTGTTTTTT.

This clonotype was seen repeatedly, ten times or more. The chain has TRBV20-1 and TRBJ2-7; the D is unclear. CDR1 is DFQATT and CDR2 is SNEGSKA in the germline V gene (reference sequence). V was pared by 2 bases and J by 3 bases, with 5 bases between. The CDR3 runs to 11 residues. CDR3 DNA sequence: TGCAGTGCTAGACCCCTCTACGAGCAGTACTTC. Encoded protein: CSARPLYEQYF.

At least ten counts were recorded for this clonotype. The CDR3 region is CSVRRDSNQPQHF. The CDR3 bases are TGCAGCGTGAGACGGGACAGCAATCAGCCCCAGCATTTT. This chain uses TRBV29-1 with TRBJ1-5, with D maybe TRBD1 (5 bases). The CDR3 loop spans 13 amino acids. Deletions cut 6 bases from V and 1 base from J, with 10 bases between. Germline lookup yields CDR1 SQVTM and CDR2 ANQGSEA.

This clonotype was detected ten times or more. CDR3 sequence: CASSLDPGRAYNEQFF. DNA of the CDR3: TGCGCCAGCAGCTTGGATCCCGGGAGGGCTTACAATGAGCAGTTCTTC. The rearrangement links TRBV5-1 to TRBJ2-1; 8 bases agree with TRBD2. The CDR3 is made up of 16 amino acids. The V and J ends lost 0 bases and 4 bases, in that order; junction bases with no gene match: 6. CDR1 and CDR2 (germline): SGHRS, YFSETQ. The variable domain in full, with the rest retrieved from reference TRBV5-1 and TRBJ2-1, is KAGVTQTPRYLIKTRGQQVTLSCSPISGHRSVSWYQQTPGQGLQFLFEYFSETQRNKGNFPGRFSGRQFSNSRSEMNVSTLELGDSALYLCASSLDPGRAYNEQFFGPGTRLTVL.

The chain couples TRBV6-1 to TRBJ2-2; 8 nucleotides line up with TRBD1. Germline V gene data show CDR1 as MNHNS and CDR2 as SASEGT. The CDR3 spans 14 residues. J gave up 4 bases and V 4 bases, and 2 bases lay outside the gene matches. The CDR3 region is CASSGTGITGELFF. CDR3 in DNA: TGTGCCAGCAGTGGGACAGGGATCACCGGGGAGCTGTTTTTT.

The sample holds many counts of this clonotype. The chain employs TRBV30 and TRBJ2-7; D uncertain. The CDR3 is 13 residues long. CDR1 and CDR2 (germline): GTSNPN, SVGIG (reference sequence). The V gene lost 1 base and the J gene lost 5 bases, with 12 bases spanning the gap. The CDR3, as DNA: TGTGCCTGGAGTGAGGAAGGGTTTAACGAGCAGTACTTC. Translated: CAWSEEGFNEQYF.

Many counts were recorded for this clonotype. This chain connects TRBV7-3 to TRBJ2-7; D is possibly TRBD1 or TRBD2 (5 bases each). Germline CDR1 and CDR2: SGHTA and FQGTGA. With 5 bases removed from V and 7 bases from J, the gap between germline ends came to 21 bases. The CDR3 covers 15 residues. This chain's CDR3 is CASSPTGTYGSEQYF. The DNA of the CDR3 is TGTGCCAGCAGCCCGACCGGGACCTATGGGTCGGAGCAGTACTTC.

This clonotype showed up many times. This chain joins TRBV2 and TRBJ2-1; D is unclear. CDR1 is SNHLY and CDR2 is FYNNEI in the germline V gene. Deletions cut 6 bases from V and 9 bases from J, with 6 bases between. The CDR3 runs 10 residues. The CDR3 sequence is CASRGSEQFF. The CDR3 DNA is TGTGCCAGCAGGGGAAGTGAGCAGTTCTTC.

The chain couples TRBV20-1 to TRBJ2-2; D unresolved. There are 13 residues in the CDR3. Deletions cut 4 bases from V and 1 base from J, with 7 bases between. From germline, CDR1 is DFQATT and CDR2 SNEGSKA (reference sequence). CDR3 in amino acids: CSAKALNTGELFF. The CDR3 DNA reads TGCAGTGCTAAGGCCCTGAACACCGGGGAGCTGTTTTTT.

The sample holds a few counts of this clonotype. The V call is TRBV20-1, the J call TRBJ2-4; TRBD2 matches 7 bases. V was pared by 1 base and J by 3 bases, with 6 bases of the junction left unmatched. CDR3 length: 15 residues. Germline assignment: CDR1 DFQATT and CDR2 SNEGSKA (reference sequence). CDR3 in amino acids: CSARAAGDDKNIQYF. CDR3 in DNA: TGCAGTGCTAGAGCGGCGGGAGATGACAAAAACATTCAGTACTTC.

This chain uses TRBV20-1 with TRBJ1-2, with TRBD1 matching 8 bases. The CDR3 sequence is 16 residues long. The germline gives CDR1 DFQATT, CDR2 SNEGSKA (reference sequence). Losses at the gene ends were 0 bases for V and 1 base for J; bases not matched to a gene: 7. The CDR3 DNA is TGCAGTGCTAGAGATGGGGCGACAGGGGTTAACTATGGCTACACCTTC. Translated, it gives CSARDGATGVNYGYTF.

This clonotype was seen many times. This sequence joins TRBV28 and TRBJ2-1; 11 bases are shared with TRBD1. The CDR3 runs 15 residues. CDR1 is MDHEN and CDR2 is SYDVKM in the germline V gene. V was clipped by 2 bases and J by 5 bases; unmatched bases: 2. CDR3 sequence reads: CASSLGTGGNNEQFF. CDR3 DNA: TGTGCCAGCAGTTTAGGGACAGGGGGAAACAATGAGCAGTTCTTC.

The CDR3 DNA reads TGCAGCGTTGAAGAAGGGAGAGAGACCCAGTACTTC. Translating it yields CSVEEGRETQYF. The chain links TRBV29-1 to TRBJ2-5; D might be TRBD2 (5 bases). V lost 0 bases, J lost 4 bases, and 6 bases lay in between. Germline lookup yields CDR1 SQVTM and CDR2 ANQGSEA. This CDR3 contains 12 residues.

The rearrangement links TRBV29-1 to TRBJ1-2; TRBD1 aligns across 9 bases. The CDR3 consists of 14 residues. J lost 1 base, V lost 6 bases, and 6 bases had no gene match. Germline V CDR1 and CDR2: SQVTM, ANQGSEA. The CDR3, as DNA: TGCAGCGTGGACAGGGGCAGTTTTAACTATGGCTACACCTTC. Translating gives CSVDRGSFNYGYTF. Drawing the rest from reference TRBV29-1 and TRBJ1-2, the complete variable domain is SAVISQKPSRDICQRGTSLTIQCQVDSQVTMMFWYRQQPGQSLTLIATANQGSEATYESGFVIDKFPISRPNLTFSTLTVSNMSPEDSSIYLCSVDRGSFNYGYTFGSGTRLTVV.

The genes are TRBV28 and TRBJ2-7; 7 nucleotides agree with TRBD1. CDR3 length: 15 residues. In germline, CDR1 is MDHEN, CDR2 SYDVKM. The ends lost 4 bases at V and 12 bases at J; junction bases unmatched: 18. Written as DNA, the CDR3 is TGTGCCAGCAGTTGGGGTGGGACAGCGGACATTAATGGGTACTTC. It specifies CASSWGGTADINGYF.